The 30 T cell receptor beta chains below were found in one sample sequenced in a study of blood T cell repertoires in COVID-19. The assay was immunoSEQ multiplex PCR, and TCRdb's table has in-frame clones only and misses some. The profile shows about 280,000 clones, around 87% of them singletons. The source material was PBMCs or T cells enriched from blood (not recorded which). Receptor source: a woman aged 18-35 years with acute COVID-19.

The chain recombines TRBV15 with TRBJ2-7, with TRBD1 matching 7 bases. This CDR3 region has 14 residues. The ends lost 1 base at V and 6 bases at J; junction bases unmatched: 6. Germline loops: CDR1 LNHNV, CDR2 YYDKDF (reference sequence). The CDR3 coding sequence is TGTGCCACCAGCAGAGTGTCACAGGGGACCGAGCAGTACTTC. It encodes CATSRVSQGTEQYF.

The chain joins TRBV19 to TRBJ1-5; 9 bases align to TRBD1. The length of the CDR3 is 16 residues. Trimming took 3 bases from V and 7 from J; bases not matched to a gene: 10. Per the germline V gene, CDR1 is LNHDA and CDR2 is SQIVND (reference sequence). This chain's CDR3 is CASSIQRTGEGQPQHF. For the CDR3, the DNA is TGTGCCAGTAGTATCCAAAGGACAGGGGAGGGCCAGCCCCAGCATTTT. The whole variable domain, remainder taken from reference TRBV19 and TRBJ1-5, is DGGITQSPKYLFRKEGQNVTLSCEQNLNHDAMYWYRQDPGQGLRLIYYSQIVNDFQKGDIAEGYSVSREKKESFPLTVTSAQKNPTAFYLCASSIQRTGEGQPQHFGDGTRLSIL.

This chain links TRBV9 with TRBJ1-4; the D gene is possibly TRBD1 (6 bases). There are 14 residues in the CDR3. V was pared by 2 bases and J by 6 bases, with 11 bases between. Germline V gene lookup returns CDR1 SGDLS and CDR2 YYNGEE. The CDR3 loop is CASSVGQGYEKLFF. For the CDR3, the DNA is TGTGCCAGCAGCGTCGGGCAGGGGTATGAAAAACTGTTTTTT.

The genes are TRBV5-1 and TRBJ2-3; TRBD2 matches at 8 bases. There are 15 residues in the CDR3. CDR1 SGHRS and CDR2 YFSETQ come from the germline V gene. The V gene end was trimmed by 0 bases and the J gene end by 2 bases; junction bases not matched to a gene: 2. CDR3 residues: CASSLAGGATDTQYF. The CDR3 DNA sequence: TGCGCCAGCAGCTTGGCGGGAGGGGCCACAGATACGCAGTATTTT.

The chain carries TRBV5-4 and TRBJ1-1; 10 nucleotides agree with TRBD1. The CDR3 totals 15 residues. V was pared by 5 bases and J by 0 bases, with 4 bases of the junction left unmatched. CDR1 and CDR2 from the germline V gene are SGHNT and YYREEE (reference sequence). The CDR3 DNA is TGTGCCAGCAGTCGGGACAGGGGCATGAACACTGAAGCTTTCTTT. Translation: CASSRDRGMNTEAFF.

The CDR3 loop is CASIQDYEQYF. The CDR3 nucleotides are TGTGCCAGCATCCAGGACTACGAGCAGTACTTC. The chain links TRBV2 to TRBJ2-7; D is ambiguous. Germline CDR1 SNHLY, CDR2 FYNNEI. This CDR3 spans 11 amino acids. Trimming pared 7 bases from V and 3 bases from J, leaving 7 bases between.

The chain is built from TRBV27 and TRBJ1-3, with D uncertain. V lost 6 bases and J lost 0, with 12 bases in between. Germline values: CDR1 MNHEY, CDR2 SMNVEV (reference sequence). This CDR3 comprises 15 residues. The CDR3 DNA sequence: TGTGCCAGCAGCCGCGGACGGGGCTCTGGAAACACCATATATTTT. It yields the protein CASSRGRGSGNTIYF.

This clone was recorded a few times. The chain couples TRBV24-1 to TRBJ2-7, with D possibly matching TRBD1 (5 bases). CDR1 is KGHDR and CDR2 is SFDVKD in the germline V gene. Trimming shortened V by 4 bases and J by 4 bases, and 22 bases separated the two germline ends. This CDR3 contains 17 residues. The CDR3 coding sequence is TGTGCCACCAGTGAGTCTCAGGGCCATGGAGCGCTATACGAGCAGTACTTC. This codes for CATSESQGHGALYEQYF.

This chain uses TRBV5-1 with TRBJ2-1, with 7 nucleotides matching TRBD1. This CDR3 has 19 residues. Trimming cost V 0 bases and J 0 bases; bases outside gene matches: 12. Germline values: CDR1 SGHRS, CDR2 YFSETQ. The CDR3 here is CASSLVSTTGTDSYNEQFF. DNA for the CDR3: TGCGCCAGCAGCTTGGTCTCAACGACCGGGACAGACTCCTACAATGAGCAGTTCTTC.

Here the CDR3 reads CASSPISTGGPHGYTF. The DNA of the CDR3 is TGTGCCAGCTCACCTATCTCGACAGGGGGCCCCCATGGCTACACCTTC. The chain carries TRBV18 and TRBJ1-2; 10 bases fit TRBD1. V was clipped by 3 bases and J by 6 bases; unmatched bases: 10. CDR3 length: 16 residues. The germline V gene encodes CDR1 KGHSH and CDR2 LQKENI.

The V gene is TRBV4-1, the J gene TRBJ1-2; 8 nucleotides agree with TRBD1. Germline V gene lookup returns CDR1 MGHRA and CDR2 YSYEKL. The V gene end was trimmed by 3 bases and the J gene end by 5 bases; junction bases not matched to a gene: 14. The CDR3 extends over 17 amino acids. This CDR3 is CASSQTPATGEPYGYTF. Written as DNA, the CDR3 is TGCGCCAGCAGCCAGACCCCCGCGACAGGGGAACCGTATGGCTACACCTTC.

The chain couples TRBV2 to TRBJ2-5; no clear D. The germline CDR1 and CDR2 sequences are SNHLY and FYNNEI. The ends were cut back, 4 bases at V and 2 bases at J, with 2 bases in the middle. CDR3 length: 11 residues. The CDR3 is CASSVQETQYF. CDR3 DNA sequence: TGTGCCAGCAGTGTACAAGAGACCCAGTACTTC.

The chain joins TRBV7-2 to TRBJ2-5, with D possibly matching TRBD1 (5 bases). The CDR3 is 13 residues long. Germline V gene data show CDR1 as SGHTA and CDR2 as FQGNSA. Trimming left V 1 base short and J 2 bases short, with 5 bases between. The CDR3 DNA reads TGTGCCAGCAGCTTAGGACAGCAAGAGACCCAGTACTTC. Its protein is CASSLGQQETQYF.

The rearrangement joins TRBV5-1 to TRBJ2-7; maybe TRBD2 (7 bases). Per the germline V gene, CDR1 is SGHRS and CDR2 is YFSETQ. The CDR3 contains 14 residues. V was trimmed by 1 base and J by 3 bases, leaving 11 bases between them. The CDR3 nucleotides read TGCGCCAGCAGCTTGAGGGGGGGCGACTACGAGCAGTACTTC. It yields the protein CASSLRGGDYEQYF. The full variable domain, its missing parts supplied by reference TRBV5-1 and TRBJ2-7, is KAGVTQTPRYLIKTRGQQVTLSCSPISGHRSVSWYQQTPGQGLQFLFEYFSETQRNKGNFPGRFSGRQFSNSRSEMNVSTLELGDSALYLCASSLRGGDYEQYFGPGTRLTVT.

CDR3 in DNA: TGTGCCAGCAGCTTAACTAGCGGGAGGATCAGTCATAATGAGCAGTTCTTC. This codes for CASSLTSGRISHNEQFF. This chain links TRBV7-9 with TRBJ2-1; TRBD2 agrees at 12 bases. The CDR3 sequence is 17 residues long. The J segment lost 7 bases and the V segment lost 2 bases, leaving 9 bases of the junction unmatched. Germline V gene data show CDR1 as SEHNR and CDR2 as FQNEAQ (reference sequence). The whole variable domain, filled in from reference TRBV7-9 and TRBJ2-1, reads DTGVSQNPRHKITKRGQNVTFRCDPISEHNRLYWYRQTLGQGPEFLTYFQNEAQLEKSRLLSDRFSAERPKGSFSTLEIQRTEQGDSAMYLCASSLTSGRISHNEQFFGPGTRLTVL.

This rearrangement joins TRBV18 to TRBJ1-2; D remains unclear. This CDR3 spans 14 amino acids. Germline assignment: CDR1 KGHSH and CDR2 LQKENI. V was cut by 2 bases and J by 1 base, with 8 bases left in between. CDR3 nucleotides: TGTGCCAGCTCACCAGCCACAAATAACTATGGCTACACCTTC. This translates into CASSPATNNYGYTF. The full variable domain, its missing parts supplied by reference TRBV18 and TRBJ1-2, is NAGVMQNPRHLVRRRGQEARLRCSPMKGHSHVYWYRQLPEEGLKFMVYLQKENIIDESGMPKERFSAEFPKEGPSILRIQQVVRGDSAAYFCASSPATNNYGYTFGSGTRLTVV.

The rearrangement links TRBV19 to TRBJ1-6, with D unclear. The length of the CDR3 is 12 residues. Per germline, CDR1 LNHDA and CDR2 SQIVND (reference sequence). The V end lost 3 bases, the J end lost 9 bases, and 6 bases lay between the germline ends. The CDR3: CASSITGSPLHF. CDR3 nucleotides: TGTGCCAGTAGTATTACTGGTTCACCCCTCCACTTT.

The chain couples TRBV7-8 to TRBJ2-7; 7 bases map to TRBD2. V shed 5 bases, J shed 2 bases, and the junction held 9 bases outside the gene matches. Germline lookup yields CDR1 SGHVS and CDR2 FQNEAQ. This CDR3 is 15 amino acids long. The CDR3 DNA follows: TGTGCCAGCAGCCCGATGGGGGGGAACACCTACGAGCAGTACTTC. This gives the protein CASSPMGGNTYEQYF.

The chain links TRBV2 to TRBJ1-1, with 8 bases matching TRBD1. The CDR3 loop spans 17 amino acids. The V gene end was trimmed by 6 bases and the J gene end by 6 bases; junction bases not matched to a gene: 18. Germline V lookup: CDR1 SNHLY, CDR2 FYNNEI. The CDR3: CASSDQRTGSRRAEAFF. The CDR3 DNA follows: TGTGCCAGCAGCGACCAACGGACAGGGAGTAGAAGGGCTGAAGCTTTCTTT.

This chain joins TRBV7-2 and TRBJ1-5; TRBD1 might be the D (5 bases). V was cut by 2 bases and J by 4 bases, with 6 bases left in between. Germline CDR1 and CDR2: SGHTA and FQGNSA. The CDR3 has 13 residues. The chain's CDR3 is CASSLRGNQPQHF. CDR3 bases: TGTGCCAGCAGCTTAAGGGGAAATCAGCCCCAGCATTTT.

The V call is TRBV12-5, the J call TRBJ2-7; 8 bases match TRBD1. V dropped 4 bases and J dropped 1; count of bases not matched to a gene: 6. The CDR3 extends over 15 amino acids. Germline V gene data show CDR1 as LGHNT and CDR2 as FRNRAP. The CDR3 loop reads CASGSPRDRSYEQYF. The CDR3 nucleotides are TGTGCTAGTGGTTCCCCCCGGGACAGGTCCTACGAGCAGTACTTC.

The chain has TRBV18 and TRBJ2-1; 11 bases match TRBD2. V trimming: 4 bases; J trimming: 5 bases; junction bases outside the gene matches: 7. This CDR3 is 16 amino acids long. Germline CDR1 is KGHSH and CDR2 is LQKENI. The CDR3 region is CASSLGLAGGDNEQFF. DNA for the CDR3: TGTGCCAGCTCACTAGGGCTAGCGGGGGGAGACAATGAGCAGTTCTTC.

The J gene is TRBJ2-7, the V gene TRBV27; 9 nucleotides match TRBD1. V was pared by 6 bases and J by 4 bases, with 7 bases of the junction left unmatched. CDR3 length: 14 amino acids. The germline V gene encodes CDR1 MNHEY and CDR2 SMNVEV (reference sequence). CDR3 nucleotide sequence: TGTGCCAGCAGAGGACAGGGGCTAAGTTACGAGCAGTACTTC. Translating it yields CASRGQGLSYEQYF.

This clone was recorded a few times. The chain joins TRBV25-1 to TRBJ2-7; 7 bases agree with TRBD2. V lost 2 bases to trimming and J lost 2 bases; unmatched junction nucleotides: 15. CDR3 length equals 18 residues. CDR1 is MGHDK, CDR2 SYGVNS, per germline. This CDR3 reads CASSEGGGGLVTAYEQYF. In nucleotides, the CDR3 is TGTGCCAGCAGTGAAGGTGGAGGAGGACTAGTAACGGCCTACGAGCAGTACTTC.

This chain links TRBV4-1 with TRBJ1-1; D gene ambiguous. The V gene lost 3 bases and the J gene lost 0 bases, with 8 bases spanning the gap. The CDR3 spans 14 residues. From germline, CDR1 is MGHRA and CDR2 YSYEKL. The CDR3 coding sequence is TGCGCCAGCAGCCAGGGCCCGATGAACACTGAAGCTTTCTTT. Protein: CASSQGPMNTEAFF.

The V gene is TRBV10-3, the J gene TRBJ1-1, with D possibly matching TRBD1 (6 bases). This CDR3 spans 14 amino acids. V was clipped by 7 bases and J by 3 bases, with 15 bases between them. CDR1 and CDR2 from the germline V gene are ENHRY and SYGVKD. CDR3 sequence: CAITESGQYTEAFF. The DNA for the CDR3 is TGTGCCATCACGGAGAGTGGACAGTACACTGAAGCTTTCTTT.

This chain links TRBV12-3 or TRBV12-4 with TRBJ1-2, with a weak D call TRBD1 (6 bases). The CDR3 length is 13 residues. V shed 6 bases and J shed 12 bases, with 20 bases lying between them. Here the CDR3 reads CASSIGGVLADTF. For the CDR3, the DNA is TGTGCCAGCAGCATAGGGGGAGTATTGGCCGACACCTTC.

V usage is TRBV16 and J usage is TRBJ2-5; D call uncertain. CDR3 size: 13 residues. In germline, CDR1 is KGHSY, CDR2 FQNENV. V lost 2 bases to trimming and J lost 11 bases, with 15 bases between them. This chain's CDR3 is CASSQRSSGSQYF. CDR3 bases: TGTGCCAGCAGCCAACGGAGCAGTGGGTCACAGTACTTC.

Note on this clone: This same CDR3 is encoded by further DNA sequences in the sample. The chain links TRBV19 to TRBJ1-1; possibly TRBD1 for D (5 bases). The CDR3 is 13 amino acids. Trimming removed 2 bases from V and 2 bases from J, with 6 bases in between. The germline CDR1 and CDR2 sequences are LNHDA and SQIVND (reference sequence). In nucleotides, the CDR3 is TGTGCCAGTAGTATACAGGGAAACACTGAAGCTTTCTTT. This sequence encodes CASSIQGNTEAFF.

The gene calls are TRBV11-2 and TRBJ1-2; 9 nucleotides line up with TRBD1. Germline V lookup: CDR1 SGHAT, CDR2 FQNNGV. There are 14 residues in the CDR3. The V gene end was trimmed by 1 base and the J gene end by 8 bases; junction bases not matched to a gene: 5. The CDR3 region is CASSLGQGVSGYTF. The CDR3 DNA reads TGTGCCAGCAGCTTAGGACAGGGGGTGTCAGGCTACACCTTC. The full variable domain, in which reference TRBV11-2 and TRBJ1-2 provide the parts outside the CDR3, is EAGVAQSPRYKIIEKRQSVAFWCNPISGHATLYWYQQILGQGPKLLIQFQNNGVVDDSQLPKDRFSAERLKGVDSTLKIQPAKLEDSAVYLCASSLGQGVSGYTFGSGTRLTVV.